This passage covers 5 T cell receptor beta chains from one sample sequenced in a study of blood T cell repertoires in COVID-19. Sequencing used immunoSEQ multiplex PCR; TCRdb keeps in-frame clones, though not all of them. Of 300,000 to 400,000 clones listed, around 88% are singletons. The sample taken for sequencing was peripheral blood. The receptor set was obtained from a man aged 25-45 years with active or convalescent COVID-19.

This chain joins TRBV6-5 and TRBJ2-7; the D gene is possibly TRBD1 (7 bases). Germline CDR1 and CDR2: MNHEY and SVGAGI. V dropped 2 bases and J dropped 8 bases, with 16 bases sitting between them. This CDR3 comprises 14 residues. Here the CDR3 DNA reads TGTGCCAGCAGTTACAACAGGGGACTGTCTAAGCAGTACTTC. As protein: CASSYNRGLSKQYF.

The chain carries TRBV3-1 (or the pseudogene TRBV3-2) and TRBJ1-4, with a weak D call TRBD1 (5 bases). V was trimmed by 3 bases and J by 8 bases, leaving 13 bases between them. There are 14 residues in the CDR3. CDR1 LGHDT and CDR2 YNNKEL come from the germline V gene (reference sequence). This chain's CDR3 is CASSQKGLGEKLFF. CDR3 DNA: TGTGCCAGCAGCCAGAAGGGGTTAGGGGAAAAACTGTTTTTT.

This CDR3 is CASREYGSSYEQYF. CDR3 sequence (DNA): TGTGCCAGCAGAGAGTACGGTAGCTCCTACGAGCAGTACTTC. The chain combines TRBV2 with TRBJ2-7; D gene ambiguous. Germline V gives CDR1 SNHLY, CDR2 FYNNEI. CDR3 length equals 14 residues. V lost 6 bases to trimming and J lost 0 bases, with 12 bases between them.

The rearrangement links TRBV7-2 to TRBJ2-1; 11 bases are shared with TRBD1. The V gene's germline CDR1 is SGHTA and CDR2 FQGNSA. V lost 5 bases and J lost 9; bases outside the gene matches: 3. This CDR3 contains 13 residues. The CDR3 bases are TGTGCCAGCAGCCCCGGGACAGGGGGTGAGCAGTTCTTC. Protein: CASSPGTGGEQFF. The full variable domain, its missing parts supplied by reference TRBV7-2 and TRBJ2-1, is GAGVSQSPSNKVTEKGKDVELRCDPISGHTALYWYRQSLGQGLEFLIYFQGNSAPDKSGLPSDRFSAERTGGSVSTLTIQRTQQEDSAVYLCASSPGTGGEQFFGPGTRLTVL.

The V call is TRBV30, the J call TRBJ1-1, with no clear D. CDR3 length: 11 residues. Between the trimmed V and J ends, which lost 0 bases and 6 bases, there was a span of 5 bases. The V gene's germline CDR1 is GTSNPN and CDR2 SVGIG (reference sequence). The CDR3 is CAWSVHPEAFF. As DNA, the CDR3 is TGTGCCTGGAGTGTACACCCTGAAGCTTTCTTT.